Listed below are T cell receptor beta chains from one sample, sequenced in a study of T-cell reconstitution after alpha-beta-depleted transplantation in children. In TCRdb, the PCR reads were re-called with MiXCR into one record per CDR3 protein. Among 450,000 to 600,000 distinct CDR3 sequences, roughly 13% were seen once, and the ten largest hold 2.2%. Sequences were derived from PBMCs, mostly from graft donor cells, sampled 360 days after TCRalphabeta/CD19-depleted stem cell transplant. The receptors originated from a male patient aged 5 to 17 who had a stem cell transplant for acute myeloid leukemia, so the T cells may come from the graft donor. Each CDR3 is given with its conserved first and last residue. The order of the fields is clone size, J gene, V gene, D gene, CDR3 protein, CDR3 DNA. D genes are given only for firm matches. Expanded clones are given a class, and other clones once, few, many or no size at all.

>many|TRBJ2-7|TRBV10-3|TRBD1
CAISPGQRSSYEQYF
TGTGCCATCAGCCCGGGACAGCGATCCTCCTACGAGCAGTACTTC
>NA|TRBJ2-3|TRBV30|NA
CAWSGLRKPYTDTQYF
TGTGCCTGGAGTGGGTTGAGGAAGCCTTACACAGATACGCAGTATTTT
>many|TRBJ2-2|TRBV12-3/TRBV12-4|NA
CASSLRDFTGELFF
TGTGCCAGCAGTTTACGAGATTTCACCGGGGAGCTGTTTTTT
>few|TRBJ2-1|TRBV28|NA
CASSHRSYNEQFF
TGTGCCAGCAGCCATCGCTCCTACAATGAGCAGTTCTTC
>few|TRBJ1-1|TRBV12-3/TRBV12-4|TRBD1
CASSPPRDRVAAFF
TGTGCCAGCAGCCCCCCTAGGGACAGGGTTGCAGCTTTCTTT
>many|TRBJ1-1|TRBV4-3|NA
CASSQDETSLHHEAFF
TGCGCCAGCAGCCAAGATGAAACCAGCTTGCACCATGAAGCTTTCTTT
>NA|TRBJ2-7|TRBV7-3|NA
CASSNDFSSRDEQYF
TGTGCCAGCAGTAATGACTTTTCCTCACGTGACGAGCAGTACTTC
>NA|TRBJ2-5|TRBV5-5|NA
CASSPEGVRFQETQYF
TGTGCCAGCAGCCCTGAGGGGGTGCGATTCCAAGAGACCCAGTACTTC
>NA|TRBJ2-7|TRBV29-1|TRBD2
CSVAAGATREQYF
TGCAGCGTTGCTGCGGGAGCTACGCGCGAGCAGTACTTC
>NA|TRBJ2-7|TRBV7-2|NA
CASSPEYGAEAYEQYF
TGTGCCAGCAGCCCTGAGTATGGAGCAGAAGCCTACGAGCAGTACTTC
>NA|TRBJ2-7|TRBV20-1|NA
CSARLRSYEQYF
TGCAGTGCTAGGCTACGCTCCTACGAGCAGTACTTC
>many|TRBJ2-7|TRBV4-1|TRBD2
CASSEVPGLAGSPLEQYF
TGCGCCAGCAGCGAAGTTCCGGGACTAGCGGGATCCCCCCTCGAGCAGTACTTC
>NA|TRBJ2-3|TRBV21-1|NA
CASSKGGTTTTPVKDTQYF
TGTGCCAGCAGCAAGGGGGGGACTACGACTACCCCTGTGAAAGATACGCAGTATTTT
>NA|TRBJ1-1|TRBV9|NA
CASSRRGYGMPEAFF
TGTGCCAGCAGTCGAAGGGGATACGGTATGCCTGAAGCTTTCTTT
>many|TRBJ2-7|TRBV20-1|TRBD2
CSARAGASGSGGYEQYF
TGCAGTGCCAGAGCGGGGGCTAGCGGGAGCGGGGGTTACGAGCAGTACTTC
>few|TRBJ2-3|TRBV5-1|NA
CASSLEAGDTDTQYF
TGCGCCAGCAGCTTGGAGGCAGGGGACACAGATACGCAGTATTTT
>few|TRBJ2-1|TRBV10-3|NA
CAISEGIANEQFF
TGTGCCATCAGTGAGGGAATAGCAAATGAGCAGTTCTTC
>NA|TRBJ2-3|TRBV7-9|NA
CASSALGTTTDTQYF
TGTGCCAGCAGCGCCCTAGGAACGACCACAGATACGCAGTATTTT
>NA|TRBJ2-3|TRBV23-1|TRBD2
CASSQSSSLAGEADTQYF
TGCGCCAGCAGTCAATCGAGTTCTCTAGCGGGAGAAGCAGATACGCAGTATTTT
>few|TRBJ2-3|TRBV20-1|NA
CSAQRDSSTDTQYF
TGCAGTGCGCAGCGGGACAGTAGCACAGATACGCAGTATTTT
>many|TRBJ1-1|TRBV20-1|TRBD1
CSAHRGMNTEAFF
TGCAGTGCTCACAGGGGGATGAACACTGAAGCTTTCTTT
>few|TRBJ2-7|TRBV28|TRBD1
CASSLGQGAREQYF
TGTGCCAGCAGTCTGGGACAGGGGGCACGAGAGCAGTACTTC
>NA|TRBJ2-2|TRBV4-3|NA
CASSRDRQPTGELFF
TGCGCCAGCAGCCGGGACCGCCAGCCCACCGGGGAGCTGTTTTTT